These 25 T cell receptor beta chains originate from one sample sequenced in a study of control samples from healthy donors and cancer patients. This table comes from immunoSEQ multiplex PCR, and its TCRdb copy is limited to in-frame clones, with some not included. The sample lists just over 80,000 clones, 85% to 95% occurring once. The sample comprised blood. The receptors originated from a woman aged 18-35 years in good health.

This clone came up once. This chain connects TRBV19 to TRBJ1-6; no firm D call. The ends were cut back, 7 bases at V and 7 bases at J, with 14 bases in the middle. This CDR3 region has 14 residues. Looked up from germline, CDR1 is LNHDA and CDR2 is SQIVND (reference sequence). The DNA for the CDR3 is TGTGCCAGTAAGGCAAGGACTGAGAATTCACCCCTCCACTTT. Amino acid sequence: CASKARTENSPLHF.

V gene TRBV7-2 combines with J gene TRBJ2-7; D is possibly TRBD1 (5 bases). Germline loops: CDR1 SGHTA, CDR2 FQGNSA. The CDR3 loop spans 15 amino acids. Trimming stripped 2 bases from V and 0 bases from J, with 11 bases between. The chain's CDR3 is CASSLSPQGSYEQYF. The CDR3 DNA reads TGTGCCAGCAGCTTATCCCCCCAGGGCTCCTACGAGCAGTACTTC. Combining the CDR3 with reference TRBV7-2 and TRBJ2-7 gives the whole variable domain GAGVSQSPSNKVTEKGKDVELRCDPISGHTALYWYRQSLGQGLEFLIYFQGNSAPDKSGLPSDRFSAERTGGSVSTLTIQRTQQEDSAVYLCASSLSPQGSYEQYFGPGTRLTVT.

CDR3 protein: CAIRYSPDVTGELFF. CDR3 nucleotides: TGTGCCATCAGATATTCCCCCGATGTTACCGGGGAGCTGTTTTTT. This chain connects TRBV10-3 to TRBJ2-2; no clear D. Trimming pared 6 bases from V and 5 bases from J, leaving 16 bases between. The germline CDR1 and CDR2 sequences are ENHRY and SYGVKD. The CDR3 contains 15 residues.

The J gene is TRBJ2-7, the V gene TRBV15, with D perhaps TRBD1 or TRBD2 (5 bases each). Trimming took 4 bases from V and 2 from J, leaving 9 bases between them. Germline V CDR1 and CDR2: LNHNV, YYDKDF (reference sequence). The CDR3 is 13 amino acids. CDR3 bases: TGTGCCACCAGCACCCCGGGGCCCTACGAGCAGTACTTC. Amino acids: CATSTPGPYEQYF.

J is TRBJ1-4 and V is TRBV27, with D unclear. V was trimmed by 5 bases and J by 0 bases, leaving 10 bases between them. This CDR3 has 15 residues. Germline CDR1 is MNHEY and CDR2 is SMNVEV (reference sequence). CDR3 region: CASSPGNPTNEKLFF. In nucleotides, the CDR3 is TGTGCCAGCAGTCCCGGGAACCCAACTAATGAAAAACTGTTTTTT.

The chain recombines TRBV7-2 with TRBJ2-3; perhaps TRBD1 as D (5 bases). The CDR3 consists of 15 residues. Germline lookup yields CDR1 SGHTA and CDR2 FQGNSA. V was cut by 5 bases and J by 0 bases, with 12 bases left in between. This chain's CDR3 is CASSLSAGSTDTQYF. The CDR3 DNA is TGTGCCAGCAGCCTTTCTGCAGGGAGCACAGATACGCAGTATTTT.

The V and J genes are TRBV5-1 and TRBJ1-1, with TRBD1 identical over 7 bases. The junction had 15 bases not matched to a gene; V was cut back by 1 base and J by 0 bases. Germline lookup yields CDR1 SGHRS and CDR2 YFSETQ. The CDR3 has 19 residues. The CDR3 DNA reads TGCGCCAGCAGCTTGAGGGGAAGGGGGCGCCCCGCGGTGAACACTGAAGCTTTCTTT. Protein product: CASSLRGRGRPAVNTEAFF.

This chain uses TRBV11-2 with TRBJ1-1, with no clear D. The CDR3 spans 13 residues. Germline V lookup: CDR1 SGHAT, CDR2 FQNNGV. V shed 2 bases and J shed 3 bases, with 7 bases lying between them. The CDR3 spells CASSLFAYTEAFF. For the CDR3, the DNA is TGTGCCAGCAGCTTATTCGCCTACACTGAAGCTTTCTTT.

The chain joins TRBV5-1 to TRBJ1-4, with D possibly TRBD1 on 5 matching bases. Germline V CDR1 and CDR2: SGHRS, YFSETQ. Trimming cost V 4 bases and J 3 bases, with 10 bases left between them. The CDR3 has 14 residues. The CDR3 nucleotides are TGCGCCAGCAGCAGGGGAGGCCCTAATGAAAAACTGTTTTTT. Translated, it gives CASSRGGPNEKLFF. Based on the CDR3 plus reference TRBV5-1 and TRBJ1-4, the full variable domain is KAGVTQTPRYLIKTRGQQVTLSCSPISGHRSVSWYQQTPGQGLQFLFEYFSETQRNKGNFPGRFSGRQFSNSRSEMNVSTLELGDSALYLCASSRGGPNEKLFFGSGTQLSVL.

This chain connects TRBV7-2 to TRBJ2-5; 8 nucleotides align to TRBD2. V trimming: 2 bases; J trimming: 2 bases; junction bases outside the gene matches: 4. The CDR3 runs to 15 residues. Germline loops: CDR1 SGHTA, CDR2 FQGNSA. DNA of the CDR3: TGTGCCAGCAGCTTACAGCGGGGGCGTCAAGAGACCCAGTACTTC. Protein: CASSLQRGRQETQYF.

The chain links TRBV28 to TRBJ1-5; tentative D call: TRBD1 (6 bases). The V end was cut by 0 bases, the J end by 3 bases, with 9 bases between. This CDR3 has 15 residues. The germline CDR1 and CDR2 sequences are MDHEN and SYDVKM. Written as DNA, the CDR3 is TGTGCCAGCAGTTTATGGGCAGGGGCCAATCAGCCCCAGCATTTT. Translation: CASSLWAGANQPQHF.

The chain is built from TRBV6-5 and TRBJ2-7, with D tentatively TRBD2 (6 bases). V was trimmed by 6 bases and J by 0 bases, leaving 15 bases between them. The CDR3 is 15 amino acids. CDR1 and CDR2 (germline): MNHEY, SVGAGI. As DNA, the CDR3 is TGTGCCAGCAGCTGGGAGGTATGGGGCTCCTACGAGCAGTACTTC. Translated, it gives CASSWEVWGSYEQYF.

The genes are TRBV5-8 and TRBJ1-1, with no clear D. Germline CDR1 is SGHTS and CDR2 is YDEGEE. This CDR3 is 14 amino acids long. V was shortened by 2 bases and J by 4 bases, with 12 bases between the two germline ends. The CDR3 DNA follows: TGTGCCAGCAGCTTCCGGCAGTCGACCACTGAAGCTTTCTTT. Protein: CASSFRQSTTEAFF. Full variable domain (missing parts from reference TRBV5-8 and TRBJ1-1): EAGVTQSPTHLIKTRGQQATLRCSPISGHTSVYWYQQALGLGLQFLLWYDEGEERNRGNFPPRFSGRQFPNYSSELNVNALELEDSALYLCASSFRQSTTEAFFGQGTRLTVV.

The chain recombines TRBV7-2 with TRBJ2-3; TRBD1 matches 7 bases. The trim removed 4 bases at V and 6 bases at J, leaving 10 bases unmatched. Germline-derived CDR1 and CDR2 are SGHTA and FQGNSA. The CDR3 covers 15 residues. CDR3 DNA sequence: TGTGCCAGCAGCTCGGGACAGAGGGGGCAGGATACGCAGTATTTT. The encoded protein is CASSSGQRGQDTQYF.

The chain carries TRBV15 and TRBJ1-4; TRBD1 aligns across 8 bases. CDR3 length equals 15 residues. The junction had 10 bases not matched to a gene; V was cut back by 5 bases and J by 8 bases. Germline values: CDR1 LNHNV, CDR2 YYDKDF (reference sequence). The CDR3 reads CATSSPRTGKEKLFF. CDR3 nucleotide sequence: TGTGCCACCAGCTCCCCCAGGACAGGGAAAGAAAAACTGTTTTTT.

The rearrangement uses TRBV6-1 and TRBJ1-2; D remains ambiguous. Per germline, CDR1 MNHNS and CDR2 SASEGT. This CDR3 comprises 14 residues. Trimming took off 3 bases at V and 6 bases at J, with 14 bases between the two ends. The chain's CDR3 is CASSDTDSRHGYTF. CDR3 nucleotide sequence: TGTGCCAGCAGTGATACCGATTCCCGGCATGGCTACACCTTC.

V is TRBV5-1 and J is TRBJ1-1, with D uncertain. The ends were cut back, 2 bases at V and 11 bases at J, with 16 bases in the middle. Germline CDR1 is SGHRS and CDR2 is YFSETQ. This CDR3 has 13 residues. The CDR3 here is CASSFGMAARAFF. The CDR3 nucleotides read TGCGCCAGCAGCTTCGGTATGGCTGCGAGGGCTTTCTTT.

The CDR3 region is CASSLELRGFDTEAFF. CDR3 sequence (DNA): TGTGCCAGCAGCTTAGAGCTTAGGGGTTTCGACACTGAAGCTTTCTTT. The chain is built from TRBV7-9 and TRBJ1-1; weak D call: TRBD1 (5 bases). This CDR3 spans 16 amino acids. Germline V gene sequence: CDR1 SEHNR, CDR2 FQNEAQ (reference sequence). Trimming left V 1 base short and J 3 bases short, with 15 bases between.

This chain links TRBV5-1 with TRBJ1-2; 8 nucleotides agree with TRBD1. Germline CDR1 and CDR2: SGHRS and YFSETQ. Trimming cost V 0 bases and J 8 bases; bases outside gene matches: 12. The CDR3 has 16 amino acids. The CDR3 here is CASSLERYRGAEGYTF. The CDR3 coding sequence is TGCGCCAGCAGCTTGGAGAGGTACAGGGGGGCTGAAGGCTACACCTTC.

The chain recombines TRBV13 with TRBJ2-7; 8 bases are shared with TRBD2. The CDR3 has 14 residues. J gave up 4 bases and V 4 bases, and 6 bases lay outside the gene matches. Germline V gives CDR1 PRHDT, CDR2 FYEKMQ (reference sequence). The CDR3 loop reads CASSSALADYEQYF. CDR3 DNA sequence: TGTGCCAGCAGCTCCGCACTAGCGGATTACGAGCAGTACTTC.

This sequence joins TRBV5-1 and TRBJ2-5; D might be TRBD1 (6 bases). This CDR3 contains 16 residues. Germline loops: CDR1 SGHRS, CDR2 YFSETQ. V was cut by 1 base and J by 1 base, with 14 bases left in between. CDR3 nucleotide sequence: TGCGCCAGCAGCTTGACAGGGTCGATTACCCAAGAGACCCAGTACTTC. As protein: CASSLTGSITQETQYF.

The V call is TRBV3-1 (or the pseudogene TRBV3-2), the J call TRBJ2-3; no reliable D call. Germline CDR1 and CDR2: LGHDT and YNNKEL (reference sequence). The CDR3 runs to 13 residues. Trimming removed 6 bases from V and 4 bases from J, with 11 bases in between. CDR3: CASSLPVADTQYF. CDR3 coding DNA: TGTGCCAGCAGTCTTCCGGTCGCAGATACGCAGTATTTT.

The CDR3 nucleotides are TGTGCCAGCCGCCCCGGACAGGGGGCGTACGAGCAGTACTTC. Translated, it gives CASRPGQGAYEQYF. The V and J genes are TRBV25-1 and TRBJ2-7, with 11 bases fitting TRBD1. Per the germline V gene, CDR1 is MGHDK and CDR2 is SYGVNS. The junction had 7 bases not matched to a gene; V was cut back by 8 bases and J by 4 bases. The CDR3 spans 14 residues.

This sequence joins TRBV29-1 and TRBJ2-6; 7 positions match TRBD1. The CDR3 length is 14 residues. V gave up 6 bases and J gave up 0 bases; unmatched junction bases: 2. Per the germline V gene, CDR1 is SQVTM and CDR2 is ANQGSEA. The CDR3 DNA reads as TGCAGCGTGGGACAGCACTCTGGGGCCAACGTCCTGACTTTC. It codes for CSVGQHSGANVLTF.

This chain links TRBV7-2 with TRBJ1-1; D may be TRBD1 (5 bases). With 2 bases removed from V and 4 bases from J, the gap between germline ends came to 20 bases. Germline assignment: CDR1 SGHTA and CDR2 FQGNSA. The CDR3 contains 17 residues. CDR3 sequence: CASSLPRDPKVGTEAFF. CDR3 bases: TGTGCCAGCAGCTTACCTCGGGACCCCAAAGTTGGCACTGAAGCTTTCTTT.